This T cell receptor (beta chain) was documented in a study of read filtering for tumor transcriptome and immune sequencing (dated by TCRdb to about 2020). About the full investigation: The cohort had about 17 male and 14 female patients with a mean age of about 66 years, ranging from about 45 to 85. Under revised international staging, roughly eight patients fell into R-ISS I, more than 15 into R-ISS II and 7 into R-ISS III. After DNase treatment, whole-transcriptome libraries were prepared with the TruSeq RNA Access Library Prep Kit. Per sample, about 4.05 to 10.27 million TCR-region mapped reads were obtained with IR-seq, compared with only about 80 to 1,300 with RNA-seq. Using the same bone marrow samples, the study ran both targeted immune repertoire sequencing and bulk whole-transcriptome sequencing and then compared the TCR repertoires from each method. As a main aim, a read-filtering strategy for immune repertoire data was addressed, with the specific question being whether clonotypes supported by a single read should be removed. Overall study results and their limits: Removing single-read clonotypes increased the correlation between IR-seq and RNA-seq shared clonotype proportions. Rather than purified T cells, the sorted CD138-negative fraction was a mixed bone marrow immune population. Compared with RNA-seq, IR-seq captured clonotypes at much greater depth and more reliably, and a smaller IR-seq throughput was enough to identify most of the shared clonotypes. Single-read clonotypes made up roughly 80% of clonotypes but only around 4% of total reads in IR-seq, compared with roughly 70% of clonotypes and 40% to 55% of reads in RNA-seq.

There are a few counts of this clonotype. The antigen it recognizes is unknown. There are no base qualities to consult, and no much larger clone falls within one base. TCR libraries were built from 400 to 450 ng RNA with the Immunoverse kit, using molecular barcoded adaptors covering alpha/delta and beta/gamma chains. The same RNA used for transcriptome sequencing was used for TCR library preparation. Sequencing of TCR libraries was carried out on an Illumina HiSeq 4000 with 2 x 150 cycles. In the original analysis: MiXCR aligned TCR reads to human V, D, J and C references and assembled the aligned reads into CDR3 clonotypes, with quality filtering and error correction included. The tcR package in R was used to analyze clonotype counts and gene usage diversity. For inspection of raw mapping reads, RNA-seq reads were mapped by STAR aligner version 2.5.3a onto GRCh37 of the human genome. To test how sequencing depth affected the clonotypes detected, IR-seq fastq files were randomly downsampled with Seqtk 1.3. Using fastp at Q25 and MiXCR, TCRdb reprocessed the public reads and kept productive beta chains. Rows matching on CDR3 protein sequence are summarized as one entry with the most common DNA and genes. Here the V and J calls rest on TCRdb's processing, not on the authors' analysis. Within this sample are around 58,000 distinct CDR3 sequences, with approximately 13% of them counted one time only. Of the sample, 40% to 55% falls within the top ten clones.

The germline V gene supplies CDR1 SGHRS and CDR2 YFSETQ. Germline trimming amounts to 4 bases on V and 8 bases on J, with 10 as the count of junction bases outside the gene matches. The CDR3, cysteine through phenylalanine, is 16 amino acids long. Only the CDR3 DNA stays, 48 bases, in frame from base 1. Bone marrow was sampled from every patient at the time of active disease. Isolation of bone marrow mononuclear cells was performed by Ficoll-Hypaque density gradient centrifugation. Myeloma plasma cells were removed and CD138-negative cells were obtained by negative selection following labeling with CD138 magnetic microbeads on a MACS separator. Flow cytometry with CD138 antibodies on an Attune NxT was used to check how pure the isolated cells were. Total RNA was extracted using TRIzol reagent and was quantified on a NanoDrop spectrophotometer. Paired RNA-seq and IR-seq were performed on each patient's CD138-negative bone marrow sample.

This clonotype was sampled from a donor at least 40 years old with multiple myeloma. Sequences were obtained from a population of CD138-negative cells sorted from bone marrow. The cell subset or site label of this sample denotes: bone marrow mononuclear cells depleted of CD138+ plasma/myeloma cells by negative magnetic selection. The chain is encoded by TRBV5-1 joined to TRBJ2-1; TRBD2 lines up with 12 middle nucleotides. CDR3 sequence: CASSLSTSGRIHEQFF. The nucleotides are TGCGCCAGCAGCCTTTCTACTAGCGGGAGGATCCATGAGCAGTTCTTC. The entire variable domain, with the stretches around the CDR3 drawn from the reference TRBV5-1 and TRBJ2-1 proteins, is KAGVTQTPRYLIKTRGQQVTLSCSPISGHRSVSWYQQTPGQGLQFLFEYFSETQRNKGNFPGRFSGRQFSNSRSEMNVSTLELGDSALYLCASSLSTSGRIHEQFFGPGTRLTVL.